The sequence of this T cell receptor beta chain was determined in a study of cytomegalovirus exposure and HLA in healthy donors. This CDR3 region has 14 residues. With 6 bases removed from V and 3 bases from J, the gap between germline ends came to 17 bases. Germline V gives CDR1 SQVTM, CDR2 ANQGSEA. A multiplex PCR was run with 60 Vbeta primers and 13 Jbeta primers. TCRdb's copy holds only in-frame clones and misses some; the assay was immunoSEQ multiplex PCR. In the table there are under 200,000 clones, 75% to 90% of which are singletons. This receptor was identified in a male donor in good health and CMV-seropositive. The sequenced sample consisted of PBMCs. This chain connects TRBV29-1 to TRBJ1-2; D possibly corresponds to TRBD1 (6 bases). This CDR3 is CSVTHGGLDYGYTF. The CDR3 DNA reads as TGCAGCGTGACCCACGGGGGGCTGGACTATGGCTACACCTTC.